The subject of this entry is one TCR beta chain. What this receptor recognizes is not known. Qualities for individual bases were not recorded, and no much larger clone is one base off. The record originates from a study of CD8 T cells in ankylosing spondylitis (dated by TCRdb to the late 2010s). As for the study more broadly: The study set out to find disease-linked TCR variants by profiling T cell receptor beta repertoires in ankylosing spondylitis patients and healthy donors. The full study cohort comprised roughly 24 ankylosing spondylitis patients and 110 or so healthy donors. Peripheral blood was sampled, and synovial fluid was additionally collected from ankylosing spondylitis patients.

CDR1 LGHNA and CDR2 YNFKEQ are derived from the germline V gene. The junction shows trimming of 1 base on V and 4 bases on J, and the gene matches do not reach 5 bases of it. The CDR3 contains 15 residues, cysteine and phenylalanine counted. Only CDR3 DNA is held: 45 bases, read in frame from base 1. Results the study describes overall, beyond this receptor: Some of the motif variants had been reported before in the synovial fluid and blood of reactive arthritis patients, a finding that suggests common disease-initiation mechanisms. A CD8+ phenotype was shown by the disease-linked clones, which were found at relatively low frequencies in peripheral blood. Blood from ankylosing spondylitis patients appeared to be characterized by a TCR beta motif made up of several highly homologous amino acid variants. According to the report, matched synovial fluid samples from ankylosing spondylitis patients were significantly enriched for the disease-linked clones.

TCRdb lists the instrument as Illumina HiSeq 2500. Quantitative 5'-RACE with molecular barcodes was used to prepare TCR beta libraries. The authors' pipeline ran thus. A new computational method based on a probabilistic model of VDJ rearrangement was used to identify disease-linked TCR variants. The public reads were run again by TCRdb, first through fastp at Q25 and then through MiXCR, and only productive beta chains were kept. Rows are unified per CDR3 protein, each entry keeping the most common DNA and genes. None of the V and J calls come from the authors' own analysis; TCRdb made them. For this sample there are about 840,000 distinct CDR3 sequences; roughly 12% appear just once. The ten most abundant clones make up under 0.6% of the sample.

This receptor chain uses TRBV4-2 and TRBJ1-1; TRBD1 fits 8 bases in the junction. This receptor was taken from a male donor with ankylosing spondylitis. Sequencing input: blood, either unsorted or a sorted T cell fraction (not recorded which). The CDR3 here reads CASSQVGQGGTEAFF. The nucleotide sequence reads as follows: TGTGCCAGCAGCCAAGTAGGACAGGGCGGCACTGAAGCTTTCTTT.